The 20 T cell receptor beta chains presented below share a single source sample, sequenced in a study of blood T cell repertoires in COVID-19. Assay used: immunoSEQ multiplex PCR; TCRdb lists only in-frame clones, some missing. The data contain over 130,000 clones, approximately 84% of them singletons. The sample taken for sequencing was PBMCs or T cells enriched from blood (not recorded which). All receptors come from a man in his fifties in a cohort exposed to, infected with or recovered from COVID-19 (not recorded which).

V and J are TRBV12-3 or TRBV12-4 and TRBJ1-6; D is perhaps TRBD1 (5 bases). This CDR3 spans 13 amino acids. V gave up 6 bases and J gave up 9 bases, with 12 bases separating them. The CDR3 DNA follows: TGTGCCAGCAGATGGACGGGGGGTTCACCCCTCCACTTT. As protein: CASRWTGGSPLHF.

This rearrangement joins TRBV15 to TRBJ2-3, with no clear D. CDR1 is LNHNV, CDR2 YYDKDF, per germline (reference sequence). The CDR3 is 12 residues long. The V end lost 0 bases, the J end lost 8 bases, and 6 bases lay between the germline ends. Written as DNA, the CDR3 is TGTGCCACCAGCAGAGATTTGAGTACGCAGTATTTT. Translating it yields CATSRDLSTQYF.

The chain couples TRBV11-2 to TRBJ1-6; 9 bases are shared with TRBD1. The germline V gene has CDR1 SGHAT and CDR2 FQNNGV. CDR3 length: 16 amino acids. Unmatched junction bases numbered 5, after V lost 1 base and J lost 7 bases. CDR3 region: CASSLGDRAPNSPLHF. In DNA form, the CDR3 reads TGTGCCAGCAGCTTAGGGGACAGGGCCCCAAATTCACCCCTCCACTTT.

A single count supports this clone. J is TRBJ1-4 and V is TRBV3-1 (or the pseudogene TRBV3-2); D is possibly TRBD1 (6 bases). The germline gives CDR1 LGHDT, CDR2 YNNKEL (reference sequence). The CDR3 covers 16 residues. The V and J ends lost 1 base and 5 bases respectively, with 14 bases between them. CDR3 in amino acids: CASSQGPTGMNEKLFF. The CDR3 DNA is TGTGCCAGCAGCCAAGGCCCAACAGGGATGAATGAAAAACTGTTTTTT.

This chain uses TRBV2 with TRBJ1-2; TRBD1 aligns across 9 bases. After removal of 4 bases from V and 4 bases from J, the junction contained 4 bases not matched to a gene. Germline loops: CDR1 SNHLY, CDR2 FYNNEI. The CDR3 consists of 14 residues. The CDR3 coding sequence is TGTGCCAGCAGTGGGGGGACAGGGAGCTATGGCTACACCTTC. Its protein product is CASSGGTGSYGYTF.

This chain links TRBV28 with TRBJ1-1; no reliable D call. V dropped 5 bases and J dropped 6 bases, with 16 bases sitting between them. Germline V CDR1 and CDR2: MDHEN, SYDVKM. This CDR3 has 14 residues. As DNA, the CDR3 is TGTGCCAGCAGTCGACCCGGCGAGGTTCCTGAAGCTTTCTTT. Translating it yields CASSRPGEVPEAFF. The full variable domain, with the rest looked up from reference TRBV28 and TRBJ1-1, is DVKVTQSSRYLVKRTGEKVFLECVQDMDHENMFWYRQDPGLGLRLIYFSYDVKMKEKGDIPEGYSVSREKKERFSLILESASTNQTSMYLCASSRPGEVPEAFFGQGTRLTVV.

The V gene is TRBV4-2, the J gene TRBJ2-7; 12 bases are shared with TRBD2. This CDR3 is built from 18 residues. V was pared by 4 bases and J by 2 bases, with 12 bases of the junction left unmatched. Germline V gene data show CDR1 as LGHNA and CDR2 as YNFKEQ. Here the CDR3 DNA reads TGTGCCAGCAGCCTAAGACTAGCGGGGGAGACGAAGCCCTACGAGCAGTACTTC. Encoded protein: CASSLRLAGETKPYEQYF.

Comments on this clone: Other DNA sequences of this sample code for an identical CDR3. The chain is built from TRBV7-9 and TRBJ2-5, with TRBD2 matching over 11 bases. There are 15 residues in the CDR3. Germline CDR1 and CDR2: SEHNR and FQNEAQ (reference sequence). V lost 8 bases to trimming and J lost 2 bases; unmatched junction nucleotides: 7. The CDR3 bases are TGTGCCAGCGGGGCTAGCGGGAGGTTACAAGAGACCCAGTACTTC. It yields the protein CASGASGRLQETQYF.

The rearrangement links TRBV10-3 to TRBJ1-1, with D maybe TRBD1 (5 bases). CDR1 and CDR2 (germline): ENHRY, SYGVKD. The CDR3 has 13 residues. Between the trimmed V and J ends, which lost 10 bases and 3 bases, there was a span of 15 bases. The CDR3 protein is CASKGARDTEAFF. The CDR3 DNA reads TGTGCCAGTAAAGGGGCACGGGACACTGAAGCTTTCTTT.

The chain uses TRBV10-3 and TRBJ2-1; tentative D call: TRBD2 (7 bases). The germline V gene has CDR1 ENHRY and CDR2 SYGVKD. The CDR3 spans 13 residues. The germline V and J ends were trimmed by 8 bases and 8 bases, with 16 bases remaining between them. The CDR3 protein is CAIGGASLDEQFF. The CDR3 nucleotides read TGTGCCATCGGGGGGGCGTCTCTGGATGAGCAGTTCTTC.

V and J are TRBV6-5 and TRBJ1-2; D uncertain. The germline CDR1 and CDR2 sequences are MNHEY and SVGAGI. There are 11 residues in the CDR3. Trimming shortened V by 8 bases and J by 8 bases, and 12 bases separated the two germline ends. The CDR3 is CASGEIRGYTF. CDR3 nucleotides: TGTGCCAGCGGAGAAATCCGCGGCTACACCTTC.

The chain has TRBV19 and TRBJ2-3; 11 bases fit TRBD2. The CDR3 has 15 residues. The V and J ends lost 6 bases and 9 bases, in that order; junction bases with no gene match: 11. Germline CDR1 is LNHDA and CDR2 is SQIVND (reference sequence). The CDR3 region is CASSPGTSGEGTQYF. DNA for the CDR3: TGTGCCAGTAGCCCCGGGACTAGCGGAGAAGGGACGCAGTATTTT.

J is TRBJ2-1 and V is TRBV6-5; D might be TRBD2 (5 bases). Trimming left V 7 bases short and J 10 bases short, with 20 bases between. Germline V gene lookup returns CDR1 MNHEY and CDR2 SVGAGI. The CDR3 runs 14 residues. This chain's CDR3 is CASTSLTGKREQFF. The CDR3, as DNA: TGTGCCAGCACCTCCTTGACGGGGAAGAGGGAGCAGTTCTTC.

In its sample, this clone was seen once. This rearrangement joins TRBV5-1 to TRBJ1-4; D is unresolved. Germline V CDR1 and CDR2: SGHRS, YFSETQ. The CDR3 runs to 17 residues. Trimming cost V 2 bases and J 0 bases, with 14 bases left between them. As DNA, the CDR3 is TGCGCCAGCAGCTTAGAGTTCCGTATGGCAACTAATGAAAAACTGTTTTTT. Protein sequence: CASSLEFRMATNEKLFF.

The table lists this clone with a few counts. V and J are TRBV7-8 and TRBJ2-1, with 8 nucleotides matching TRBD1. The trim removed 2 bases at V and 9 bases at J, leaving 12 bases unmatched. Germline CDR1 reads SGHVS; CDR2 reads FQNEAQ. This CDR3 contains 16 residues. CDR3 amino acids: CASSLWSGGPAGEQFF. DNA of the CDR3: TGTGCCAGCAGCTTATGGTCAGGGGGCCCCGCGGGTGAGCAGTTCTTC.

V and J are TRBV30 and TRBJ2-6; D is unclear. The V and J ends lost 0 bases and 1 base respectively, with 10 bases between them. Germline-derived CDR1 and CDR2 are GTSNPN and SVGIG (reference sequence). The CDR3 runs 16 residues. Here the CDR3 reads CAWSVELRSGANVLTF. The DNA for the CDR3 is TGTGCCTGGAGTGTGGAGTTGCGTTCTGGGGCCAACGTCCTGACTTTC.

V gene TRBV10-3 combines with J gene TRBJ2-3, with 10 bases lining up with TRBD2. J lost 3 bases, V lost 4 bases, and 1 base had no gene match. Per the germline V gene, CDR1 is ENHRY and CDR2 is SYGVKD. This CDR3 is 14 amino acids long. Here the CDR3 DNA reads TGTGCCATCAGTGCTAGCGGGAGTACAGATACGCAGTATTTT. This translates into CAISASGSTDTQYF.

The chain couples TRBV19 to TRBJ2-1; 12 bases map to TRBD2. The CDR3 spans 14 residues. After removal of 6 bases from V and 7 bases from J, the junction contained 4 bases not matched to a gene. Per germline, CDR1 LNHDA and CDR2 SQIVND (reference sequence). The CDR3 is CASRQTSGGNEQFF. The CDR3 region has the DNA TGTGCCAGTAGGCAGACTAGCGGGGGAAATGAGCAGTTCTTC.

The genes are TRBV4-3 and TRBJ2-3, with D perhaps matching TRBD1 (5 bases). Germline V gene sequence: CDR1 LGHNA, CDR2 YSLEER. V was shortened by 0 bases and J by 4 bases, with 11 bases between the two germline ends. CDR3 length: 15 amino acids. The CDR3, as DNA: TGCGCCAGCAGCCAAGACTTCCTAGGGGCAGATACGCAGTATTTT. It codes for CASSQDFLGADTQYF.

The CDR3 DNA follows: TGTGCCAGCAGCTTAGCTGTAGCGGGGGCCCAAGAGACCCAGTACTTC. It codes for CASSLAVAGAQETQYF. This chain links TRBV11-2 with TRBJ2-5; 9 bases are a match to TRBD2. The CDR3 consists of 16 residues. V gave up 1 base and J gave up 1 base; unmatched junction bases: 4. Germline V CDR1 and CDR2: SGHAT, FQNNGV.